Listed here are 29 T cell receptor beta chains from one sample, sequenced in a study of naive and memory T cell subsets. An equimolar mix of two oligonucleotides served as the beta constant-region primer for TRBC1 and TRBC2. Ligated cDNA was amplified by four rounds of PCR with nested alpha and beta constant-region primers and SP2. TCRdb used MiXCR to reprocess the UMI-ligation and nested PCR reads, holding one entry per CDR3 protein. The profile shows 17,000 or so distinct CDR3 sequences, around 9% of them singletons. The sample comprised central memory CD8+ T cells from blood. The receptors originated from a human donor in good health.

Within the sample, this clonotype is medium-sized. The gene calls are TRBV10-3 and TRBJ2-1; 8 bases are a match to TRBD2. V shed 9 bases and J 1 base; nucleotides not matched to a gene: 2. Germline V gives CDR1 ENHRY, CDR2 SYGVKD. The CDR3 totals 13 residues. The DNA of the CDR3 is TGTGCCATAGCGGGAGAGTCCTACAATGAGCAGTTCTTC. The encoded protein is CAIAGESYNEQFF.

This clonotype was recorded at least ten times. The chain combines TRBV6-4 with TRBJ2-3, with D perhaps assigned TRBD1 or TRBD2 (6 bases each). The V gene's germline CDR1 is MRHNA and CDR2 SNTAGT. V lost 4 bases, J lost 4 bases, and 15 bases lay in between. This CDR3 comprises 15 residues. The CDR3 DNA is TGTGCCAGCAGTGCCGGGACTTCAGGGGCAGATACGCAGTATTTT. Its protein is CASSAGTSGADTQYF.

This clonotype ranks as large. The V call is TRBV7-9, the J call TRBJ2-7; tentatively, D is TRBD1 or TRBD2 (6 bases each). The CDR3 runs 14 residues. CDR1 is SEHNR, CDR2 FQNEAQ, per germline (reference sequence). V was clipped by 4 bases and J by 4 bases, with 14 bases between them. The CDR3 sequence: CASSWGGQSYEQYF. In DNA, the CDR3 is TGTGCCAGCAGCTGGGGAGGACAGTCATACGAGCAGTACTTC.

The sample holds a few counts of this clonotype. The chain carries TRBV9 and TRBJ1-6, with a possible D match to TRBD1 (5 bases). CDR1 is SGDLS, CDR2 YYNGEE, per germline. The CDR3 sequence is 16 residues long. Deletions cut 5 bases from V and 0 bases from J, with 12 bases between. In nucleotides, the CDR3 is TGTGCCAGCAGTTGGGGACGGAGCTCCTATAATTCACCCCTCCACTTT. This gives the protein CASSWGRSSYNSPLHF. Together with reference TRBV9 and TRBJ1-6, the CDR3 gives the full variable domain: DSGVTQTPKHLITATGQRVTLRCSPRSGDLSVYWYQQSLDQGLQFLIQYYNGEERAKGNILERFSAQQFPDLHSELNLSSLELGDSALYFCASSWGRSSYNSPLHFGNGTRLTVT.

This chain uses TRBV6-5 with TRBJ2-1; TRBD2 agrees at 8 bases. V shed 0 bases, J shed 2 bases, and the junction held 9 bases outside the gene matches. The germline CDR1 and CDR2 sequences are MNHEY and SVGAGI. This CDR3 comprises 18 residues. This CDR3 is CASSYSLFSGLAYNEQFF. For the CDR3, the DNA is TGTGCCAGCAGTTACTCGCTTTTTTCGGGACTAGCCTACAATGAGCAGTTCTTC.

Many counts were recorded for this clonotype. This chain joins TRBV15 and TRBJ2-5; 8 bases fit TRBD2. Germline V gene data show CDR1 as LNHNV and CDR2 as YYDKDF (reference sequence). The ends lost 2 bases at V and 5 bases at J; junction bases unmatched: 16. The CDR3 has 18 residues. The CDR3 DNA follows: TGTGCCACCAGCAGATCCCCGGCCGCGGGGGGCGGGATGGAGACCCAGTACTTC. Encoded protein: CATSRSPAAGGGMETQYF.

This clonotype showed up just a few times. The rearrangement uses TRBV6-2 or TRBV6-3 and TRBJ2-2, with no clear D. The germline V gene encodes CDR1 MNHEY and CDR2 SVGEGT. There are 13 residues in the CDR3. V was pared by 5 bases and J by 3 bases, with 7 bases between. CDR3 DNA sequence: TGTGCCAGCAGTAAGGACGACACCGGGGAGCTGTTTTTT. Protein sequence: CASSKDDTGELFF.

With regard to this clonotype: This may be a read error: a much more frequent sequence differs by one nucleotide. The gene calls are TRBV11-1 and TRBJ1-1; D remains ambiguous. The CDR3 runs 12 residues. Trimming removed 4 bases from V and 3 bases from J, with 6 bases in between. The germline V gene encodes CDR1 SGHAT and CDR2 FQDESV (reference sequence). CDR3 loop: CASSCGDTEAFF. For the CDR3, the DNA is TGTGCCAGCAGCTGTGGGGACACTGAAGCTTTCTTT.

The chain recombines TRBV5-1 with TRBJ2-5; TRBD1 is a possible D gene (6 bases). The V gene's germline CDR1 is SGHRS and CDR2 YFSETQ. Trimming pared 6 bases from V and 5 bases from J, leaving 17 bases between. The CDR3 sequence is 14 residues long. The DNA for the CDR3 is TGCGCCAGCATGGGGGCAGGGCAGGTGGAGACCCAGTACTTC. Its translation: CASMGAGQVETQYF.

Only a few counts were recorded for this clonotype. CDR3 bases: TGCAGTGCTGTGCCCCTCAGGGGTAGTGCAGATACGCAGTATTTT. Translation gives CSAVPLRGSADTQYF. V gene TRBV20-1 combines with J gene TRBJ2-3; D is possibly TRBD1 (6 bases). Per germline, CDR1 DFQATT and CDR2 SNEGSKA (reference sequence). V lost 5 bases, J lost 4 bases, and 19 bases lay in between. This CDR3 contains 15 residues.

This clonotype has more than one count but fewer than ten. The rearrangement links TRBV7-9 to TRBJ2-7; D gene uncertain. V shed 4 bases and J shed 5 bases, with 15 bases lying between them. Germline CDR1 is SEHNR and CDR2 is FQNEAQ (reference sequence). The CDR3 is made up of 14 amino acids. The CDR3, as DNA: TGTGCCAGCAGCTCTTTTTGGGCAACCCACGAGCAGTACTTC. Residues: CASSSFWATHEQYF.

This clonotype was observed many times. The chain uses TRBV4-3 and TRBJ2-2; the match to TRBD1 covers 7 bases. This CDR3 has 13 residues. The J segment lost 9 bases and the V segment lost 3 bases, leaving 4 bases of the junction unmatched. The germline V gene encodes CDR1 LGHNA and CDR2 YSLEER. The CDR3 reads CASSHRTGRELFF. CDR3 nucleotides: TGCGCCAGCAGCCACCGGACAGGCCGGGAGCTGTTTTTT.

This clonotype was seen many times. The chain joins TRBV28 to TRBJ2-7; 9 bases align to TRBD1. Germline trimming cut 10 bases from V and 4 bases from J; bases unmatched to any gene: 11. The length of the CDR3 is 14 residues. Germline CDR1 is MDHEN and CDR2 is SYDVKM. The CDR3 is CAIQLRDRVYEQYF. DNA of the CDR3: TGTGCCATCCAACTCCGGGACAGGGTATACGAGCAGTACTTC.

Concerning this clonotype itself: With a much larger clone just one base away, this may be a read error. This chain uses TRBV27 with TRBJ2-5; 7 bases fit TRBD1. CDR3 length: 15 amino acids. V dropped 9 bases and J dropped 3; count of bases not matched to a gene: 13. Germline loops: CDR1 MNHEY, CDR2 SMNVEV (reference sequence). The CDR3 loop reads CARSGQDDREETQYF. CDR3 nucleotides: TGTGCCAGAAGCGGACAGGACGACAGGGAAGAGACCCAGTACTTC.

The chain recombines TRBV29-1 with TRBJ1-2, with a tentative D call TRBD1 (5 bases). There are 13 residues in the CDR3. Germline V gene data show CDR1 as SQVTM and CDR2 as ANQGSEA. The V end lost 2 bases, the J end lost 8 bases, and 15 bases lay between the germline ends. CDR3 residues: CSVERGRGEGYTF. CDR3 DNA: TGCAGCGTTGAACGGGGCCGTGGGGAGGGCTACACCTTC.

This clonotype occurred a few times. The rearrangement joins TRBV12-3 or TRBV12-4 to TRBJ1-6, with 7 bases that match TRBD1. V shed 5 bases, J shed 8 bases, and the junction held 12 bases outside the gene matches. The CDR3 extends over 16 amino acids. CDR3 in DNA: TGTGCCAGCAGTCCTTCGACAGGGCTTGTGGATTCACCCCTCCACTTT. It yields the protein CASSPSTGLVDSPLHF.

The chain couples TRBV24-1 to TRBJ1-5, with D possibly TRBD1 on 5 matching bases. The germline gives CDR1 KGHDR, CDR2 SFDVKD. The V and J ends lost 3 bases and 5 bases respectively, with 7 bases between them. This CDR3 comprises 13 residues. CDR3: CATSDLQDQPQHF. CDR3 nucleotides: TGTGCCACCAGTGATCTACAGGATCAGCCCCAGCATTTT.

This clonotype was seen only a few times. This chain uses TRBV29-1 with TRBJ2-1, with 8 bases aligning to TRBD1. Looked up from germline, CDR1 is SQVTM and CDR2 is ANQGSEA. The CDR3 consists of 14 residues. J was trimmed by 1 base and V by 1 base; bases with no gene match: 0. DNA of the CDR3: TGCAGCGTTGAAGGACAGGGGTCCTACAATGAGCAGTTCTTC. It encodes CSVEGQGSYNEQFF.

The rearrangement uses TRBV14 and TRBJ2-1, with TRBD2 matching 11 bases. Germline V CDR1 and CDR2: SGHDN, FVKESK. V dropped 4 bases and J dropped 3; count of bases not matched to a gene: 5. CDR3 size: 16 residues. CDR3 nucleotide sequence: TGTGCCAGCAGCCGACCGGGACTAGCGGACTACAATGAGCAGTTCTTC. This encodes CASSRPGLADYNEQFF.

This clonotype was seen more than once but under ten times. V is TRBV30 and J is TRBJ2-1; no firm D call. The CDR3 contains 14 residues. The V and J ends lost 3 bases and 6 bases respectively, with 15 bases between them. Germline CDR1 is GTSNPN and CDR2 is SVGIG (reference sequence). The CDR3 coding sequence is TGTGCCTGGAGGGTTACAGCAGGTAGCAATGAGCAGTTCTTC. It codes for CAWRVTAGSNEQFF.

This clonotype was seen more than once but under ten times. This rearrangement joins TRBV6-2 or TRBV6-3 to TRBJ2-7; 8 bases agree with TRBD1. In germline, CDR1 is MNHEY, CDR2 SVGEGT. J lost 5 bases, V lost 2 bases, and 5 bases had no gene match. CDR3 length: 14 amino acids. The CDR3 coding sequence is TGTGCCAGCAGTTACCAACGGACAGGGAACGAGCAGTACTTC. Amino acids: CASSYQRTGNEQYF.

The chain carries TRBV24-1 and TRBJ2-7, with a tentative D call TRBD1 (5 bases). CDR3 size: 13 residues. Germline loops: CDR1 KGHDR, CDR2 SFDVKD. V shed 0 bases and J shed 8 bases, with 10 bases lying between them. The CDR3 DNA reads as TGTGCCACCAGTGATTTGCCAGGGTCCCAGCAGTACTTC. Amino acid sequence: CATSDLPGSQQYF.

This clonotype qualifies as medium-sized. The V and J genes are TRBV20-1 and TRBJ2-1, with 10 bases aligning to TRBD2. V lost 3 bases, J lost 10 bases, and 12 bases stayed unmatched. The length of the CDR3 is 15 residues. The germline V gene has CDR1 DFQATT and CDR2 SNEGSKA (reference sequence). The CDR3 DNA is TGCAGTGCTAGCCATGGGGCTAGCGGGAGTGAAGAGCAGTTCTTC. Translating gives CSASHGASGSEEQFF.

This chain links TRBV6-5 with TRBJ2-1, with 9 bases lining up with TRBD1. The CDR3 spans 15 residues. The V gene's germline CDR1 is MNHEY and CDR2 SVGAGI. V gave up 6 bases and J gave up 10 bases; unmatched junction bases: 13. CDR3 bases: TGTGCCAGCAGCACCGGGACAGGGTCGGTGGGCGAGCAGTTCTTC. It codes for CASSTGTGSVGEQFF.

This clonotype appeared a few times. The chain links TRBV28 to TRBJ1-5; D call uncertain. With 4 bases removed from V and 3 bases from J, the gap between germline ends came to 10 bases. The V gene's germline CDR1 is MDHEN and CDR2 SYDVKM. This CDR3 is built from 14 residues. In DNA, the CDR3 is TGTGCCAGCAGTTCTGGGGAGACCAATCAGCCCCAGCATTTT. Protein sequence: CASSSGETNQPQHF.

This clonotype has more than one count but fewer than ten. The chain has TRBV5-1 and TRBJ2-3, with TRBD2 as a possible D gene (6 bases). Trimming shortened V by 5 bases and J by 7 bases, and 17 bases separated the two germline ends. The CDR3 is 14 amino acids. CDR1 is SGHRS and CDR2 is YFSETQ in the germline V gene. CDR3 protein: CASRELGLGNTQYF. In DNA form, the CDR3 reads TGCGCCAGCAGGGAATTGGGACTGGGGAATACGCAGTATTTT.

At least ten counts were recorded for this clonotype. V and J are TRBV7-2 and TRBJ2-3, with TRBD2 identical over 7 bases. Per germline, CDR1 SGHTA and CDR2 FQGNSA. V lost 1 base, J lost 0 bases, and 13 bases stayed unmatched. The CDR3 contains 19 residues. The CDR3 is CASSLEVGWAGVSTDTQYF. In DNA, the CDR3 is TGTGCCAGCAGCTTAGAGGTCGGGTGGGCGGGAGTTAGCACAGATACGCAGTATTTT.

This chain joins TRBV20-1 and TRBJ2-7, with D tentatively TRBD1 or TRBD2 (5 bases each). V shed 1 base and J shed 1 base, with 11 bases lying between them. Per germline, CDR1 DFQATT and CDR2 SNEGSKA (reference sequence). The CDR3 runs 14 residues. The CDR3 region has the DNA TGCAGTGCTAGAGTGGACACGGGGTCCTACGAGCAGTACTTC. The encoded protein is CSARVDTGSYEQYF.

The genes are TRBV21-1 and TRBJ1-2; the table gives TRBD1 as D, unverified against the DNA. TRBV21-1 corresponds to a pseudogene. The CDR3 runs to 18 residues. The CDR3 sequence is CASSKTTGQEGANYGYTF. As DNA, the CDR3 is TGTGCCAGCAGCAAAACCACCGGGCAGGAAGGGGCTAACTATGGCTACACCTTC.